This T cell receptor beta chain was observed in a study of CD8 T cells in ankylosing spondylitis. TCRdb passed the 5' RACE reads through MiXCR, listing each CDR3 protein once. The table records about 220,000 distinct CDR3 sequences, approximately 16% of them present only once. Findings of the study overall: Seemingly characteristic of ankylosing spondylitis blood was a TCR beta motif consisting of several highly homologous variants.

V was pared by 7 bases and J by 1 base, with 4 bases of the junction left unmatched. Germline CDR1 is GTSNPN and CDR2 is SVGIG (reference sequence). The CDR3 runs 12 residues. Concerning this clonotype itself: Its antigen is still unknown.

The sequenced material came from blood, either unsorted or a sorted T cell fraction (not recorded which). V gene TRBV30 combines with J gene TRBJ2-7, with 7 bases fitting TRBD2. The TCR originated in a male donor with ankylosing spondylitis. CDR3 region: CASWEGSYEQYF. As DNA, the CDR3 is TGTGCCTCCTGGGAGGGGTCCTACGAGCAGTACTTC.